The sample holds one count of the clone carrying this T cell receptor (beta chain). The data were taken from a study of blood T cell repertoires in COVID-19. The length of the CDR3 is 13 residues. CDR1 is SGHNT, CDR2 YYREEE, per germline (reference sequence). V lost 6 bases and J lost 5; bases outside the gene matches: 7. Profiling relied on immunoSEQ multiplex PCR, and the TCRdb table lists in-frame clones only, not all of them. The sample lists over 85,000 clones; approximately 83% were seen once. The rearrangement uses TRBV5-4 and TRBJ1-2, with 7 bases fitting TRBD1. Material: peripheral blood. The origin of this receptor is a woman in her 70s with acute or convalescent COVID-19. The CDR3 sequence: CASTRQGEYGYTF. The DNA of the CDR3 is TGTGCCAGCACCCGACAGGGCGAGTATGGCTACACCTTC. Full variable domain (missing parts from reference TRBV5-4 and TRBJ1-2): ETGVTQSPTHLIKTRGQQVTLRCSSQSGHNTVSWYQQALGQGPQFIFQYYREEENGRGNFPPRFSGLQFPNYSSELNVNALELDDSALYLCASTRQGEYGYTFGSGTRLTVV.